The rows below give T cell receptor beta chains drawn from one sample of a study of Tregs in tolerant kidney transplant recipients. The method was immunoSEQ multiplex PCR; TCRdb's version includes in-frame clones alone and lacks a portion of them. Of 75,000 to 95,000 clones listed, roughly nine tenths are singletons. Sequencing was done on a sample of CD8+ T cells from blood. The receptors shown here come from a human donor in good health. Both conserved end residues are part of each CDR3. D genes are given only for firm matches. Expanded clones are given a class, and other clones once, few, many or no size at all.

D gene	clone size	V gene	J gene	CDR3 protein	CDR3 DNA
TRBD1	few	TRBV5-6	TRBJ2-1	CASSRTGPSPVPNEQFF	TGTGCCAGCAGCCGGACAGGGCCTTCCCCGGTCCCCAATGAGCAGTTCTTC
.	.	TRBV15	TRBJ2-7	CATSPVGAEQYF	TGTGCCACCAGCCCTGTGGGGGCCGAGCAGTACTTC
.	.	TRBV30	TRBJ1-1	CAWSESNHPQAFF	TGTGCCTGGAGTGAATCAAACCATCCCCAAGCTTTCTTT
TRBD2	.	TRBV13	TRBJ2-1	CASSSPGLAVGNEQFF	TGTGCCAGCAGCTCCCCGGGACTAGCAGTAGGAAATGAGCAGTTCTTC
.	.	TRBV5-6	TRBJ2-2	CASSPDLTSPGELFF	TGTGCCAGCAGCCCGGACTTAACTTCACCCGGGGAGCTGTTTTTT
.	.	TRBV11-1	TRBJ2-7	CASSSGRGGYEQYF	TGTGCCAGCAGCTCGGGGCGCGGAGGCTACGAGCAGTACTTC
.	.	TRBV27	TRBJ2-7	CASSLGGSYEQYF	TGTGCCAGCAGTTTAGGAGGGTCCTACGAGCAGTACTTC
.	many	TRBV10-1	TRBJ1-1	CASSERTDPAEAFF	TGCGCCAGCAGTGAGAGGACAGACCCGGCTGAAGCTTTCTTT
.	.	TRBV7-9	TRBJ2-7	CASSPQFSYEQYF	TGTGCCAGCAGCCCACAGTTCTCCTACGAGCAGTACTTC
TRBD2	.	TRBV5-4	TRBJ2-5	CASSLGTSGRLLETQYF	TGTGCCAGCAGCTTGGGGACTAGCGGGAGGCTGTTAGAGACCCAGTACTTC
.	.	TRBV5-4	TRBJ1-4	CASSWDLHPTNEKLFF	TGTGCCAGCAGCTGGGACCTTCACCCAACTAATGAAAAACTGTTTTTT
TRBD1	.	TRBV7-6	TRBJ1-6	CASSLGTGLVSNSPLHF	TGTGCCAGCAGCTTAGGGACAGGGTTGGTCTCTAATTCACCCCTCCACTTT
.	.	TRBV11-2	TRBJ2-5	CASSLEQETQYF	TGTGCCAGCAGCTTGGAACAAGAGACCCAGTACTTC
.	.	TRBV7-8	TRBJ2-1	CASSLVSFNEQFF	TGTGCCAGCAGCCTAGTCTCCTTCAATGAGCAGTTCTTC
TRBD2	.	TRBV5-1	TRBJ2-7	CASSLGRGSEQYF	TGCGCCAGCAGCTTGGGCCGCGGGAGCGAGCAGTACTTC
.	.	TRBV27	TRBJ1-1	CASRSNTEAFF	TGTGCCAGCAGGTCAAACACTGAAGCTTTCTTT
TRBD1	.	TRBV27	TRBJ1-5	CASRTYRGNQPQHF	TGTGCCAGCAGAACTTACAGGGGAAATCAGCCCCAGCATTTT
TRBD1	.	TRBV9	TRBJ2-5	CASSPRDRGLETQYF	TGTGCCAGCAGCCCCCGGGACAGGGGGCTGGAGACCCAGTACTTC
.	.	TRBV19	TRBJ1-5	CASSWVGDNQPQHF	TGTGCCAGTAGTTGGGTGGGGGATAATCAGCCCCAGCATTTT
.	once	TRBV5-6	TRBJ1-2	CASSAGTTHYGYTF	TGTGCCAGCAGCGCGGGGACAACTCACTATGGCTACACCTTC
TRBD1	once	TRBV13	TRBJ1-5	CASSWGRGPNQPQHF	TGTGCCAGCAGCTGGGGCAGGGGGCCCAACCAGCCCCAGCATTTT
TRBD1	.	TRBV6-1	TRBJ1-5	CASSTGQRNQPQHF	TGTGCCAGCAGTACGGGACAGCGCAATCAGCCCCAGCATTTT
TRBD1	.	TRBV7-9	TRBJ1-2	CASSYGTGVVRNYGYTF	TGTGCCAGCAGCTACGGGACAGGGGTAGTAAGGAACTATGGCTACACCTTC
TRBD1	.	TRBV9	TRBJ1-2	CASSVRRDREHYGYTF	TGTGCCAGCAGCGTCCGCCGGGACAGGGAACACTATGGCTACACCTTC
.	once	TRBV7-6	TRBJ2-7	CASSLRGIDEQYF	TGTGCCAGCAGCTTACGGGGAATAGACGAGCAGTACTTC
.	.	TRBV7-6	TRBJ1-3	CASSPGTGTGNTIYF	TGTGCCAGCAGCCCGGGGACGGGCACTGGAAACACCATATATTTT
.	.	TRBV6-5	TRBJ1-3	CASRPDIAGNTIYF	TGTGCCAGCAGACCCGACATAGCCGGAAACACCATATATTTT
.	.	TRBV7-9	TRBJ1-1	CASSLLSGSTEAFF	TGTGCCAGCAGCTTACTTTCGGGGAGCACTGAAGCTTTCTTT